This T cell receptor (beta chain) emerged from a study of T cells in localized non-small cell lung cancer. Notes on this clone: The antigen is undetermined.

Study findings and constraints: In uninvolved adjacent lung, T cell clonality reached its highest value, exceeding tumor. Multi-region tumor sequencing was not done, so intratumor heterogeneity could not be excluded. For the top 100 tumor clones, a median about 56 also appeared in adjacent lung. Longer overall survival was seen with higher T cell density measured in blood.

Libraries were prepared by immunoSEQ multiplex PCR; TCRdb keeps only in-frame clonotypes and omits some of them. This table has under 15,000 clones, around 84% appearing once. The sequence derives from a male donor aged 60 or older with stage III lung adenocarcinoma. The sequencing used peripheral blood, collected before any cancer treatment.

The CDR3 region is CASEGLAYEQYF. CDR3 sequence (DNA): TGCGCCAGCGAGGGACTAGCCTACGAGCAGTACTTC. The chain combines TRBV10-2 with TRBJ2-7; 8 bases match TRBD2. The CDR3 covers 12 residues. CDR1 is WSHSY, CDR2 SAAADI, per germline. V trimming: 8 bases; J trimming: 2 bases; junction bases outside the gene matches: 2.